The T cell receptor (beta chain) described here comes from a study of blood T cell repertoires in COVID-19. Study details: The United States, Italy and Spain provided the acute and convalescent COVID-19 samples. The analysed material was cDNA or gDNA that came from T cells, B-cell-depleted T cells, or PBMCs.

In the study's own analysis: Reference gene primer amplification gave nucleated cell count estimates. Method: immunoSEQ multiplex PCR; TCRdb's copy keeps in-frame clones and lacks some. V, J and clone size were drawn from that table, and D and trimming were deduced from the DNA. The sample carries more than 60,000 clones, roughly nine tenths recorded once. V gave up 2 bases and J gave up 0 bases, with 5 bases separating them. The germline CDR1 and CDR2 sequences are MRHNA and SNTAGT. CDR3 length: 14 amino acids. Specimen: peripheral blood. This receptor was identified in a woman of 80 years or more with active or convalescent COVID-19. The genes are TRBV6-4 and TRBJ2-1; D remains ambiguous. The CDR3 DNA follows: TGTGCCAGCAGTGACGGGCACTCCTACAATGAGCAGTTCTTC. Its protein is CASSDGHSYNEQFF.